This TCR beta chain derives from a study of CD8+CD57+ T cells in acquired aplastic anemia. For the study at large: The sorted CD4+ and CD8+ cells yielded an average around 3 ug of DNA.

TCR beta VDJ and CDR3 were profiled, and genomic DNA was the template. TCRdb reprocessed the reads with MiXCR, giving one entry per CDR3 protein. The profile shows just over 400,000 distinct CDR3 sequences, roughly 68% of them singletons. There are many counts of this clonotype. Its antigen is not identified. Per the germline V gene, CDR1 is MNHNS and CDR2 is SASEGT. The V end was cut by 6 bases, the J end by 4 bases, with 12 bases between. The CDR3 spans 14 residues. Study results and limitations: No significant difference in CD8+ Simpson's diversity was found between patients and controls.

The specimen sequenced was sorted CD4+, CD8+, or CD8+CD57+ T cells (not recorded which) from PBMCs. This chain links TRBV6-1 with TRBJ1-4; D call uncertain. This clonotype was sampled from a human donor in good health, serving as a control. The CDR3 DNA reads as TGTGCCAGCAGCTCAGGCGTACTTAATGAAAAACTGTTTTTT. It is translated as CASSSGVLNEKLFF.